This entry lists 20 T cell receptor beta chains sequenced from one sample in a study of blood T cell repertoires in COVID-19. The table came from immunoSEQ multiplex PCR; TCRdb's copy has only in-frame clones and leaves some out. The sample holds about 35,000 clones; roughly 80% are singletons and the top ten take more than 8.5%. Sequenced material: peripheral blood. Receptors were obtained from a man between 60 and 75 years old in a cohort sampled during active COVID-19.

The chain couples TRBV7-6 to TRBJ1-3; a weak D match, TRBD1 (6 bases). Germline V CDR1 and CDR2: SGHVS, FNYEAQ. The V and J ends lost 8 bases and 1 base respectively, with 12 bases between them. This CDR3 spans 14 amino acids. This CDR3 is CASGRTGSGNTIYF. The CDR3 nucleotides read TGTGCCAGCGGTCGAACAGGGTCTGGAAACACCATATATTTT.

The CDR3 DNA reads as TGTGCCAGCAGCACGCCCTCCAGGGGCACAGATACGCAGTATTTT. This sequence encodes CASSTPSRGTDTQYF. V and J are TRBV7-9 and TRBJ2-3; TRBD1 might be the D (5 bases). The CDR3 totals 15 residues. Germline CDR1 and CDR2: SEHNR and FQNEAQ (reference sequence). V gave up 5 bases and J gave up 1 base, with 13 bases separating them.

The sample holds one count of this clone. The CDR3 DNA is TGTGCCAGCATGCAGGGGGATTCCGGGGAGCTGTTTTTT. Encoded protein: CASMQGDSGELFF. V is TRBV6-4 and J is TRBJ2-2; 7 bases fit TRBD1. Trimming cost V 7 bases and J 6 bases; bases outside gene matches: 5. CDR3 length equals 13 residues. Germline CDR1 reads MRHNA; CDR2 reads SNTAGT.

This chain links TRBV28 with TRBJ2-3, with 8 nucleotides matching TRBD2. CDR3 length: 14 amino acids. V shed 8 bases and J 1 base; nucleotides not matched to a gene: 5. Germline-derived CDR1 and CDR2 are MDHEN and SYDVKM. The CDR3 region is CASVAGIGTDTQYF. CDR3 sequence (DNA): TGTGCCAGCGTAGCGGGAATTGGCACAGATACGCAGTATTTT. The full variable domain, completed using reference TRBV28 and TRBJ2-3, is DVKVTQSSRYLVKRTGEKVFLECVQDMDHENMFWYRQDPGLGLRLIYFSYDVKMKEKGDIPEGYSVSREKKERFSLILESASTNQTSMYLCASVAGIGTDTQYFGPGTRLTVL.

This sequence joins TRBV9 and TRBJ2-1; TRBD2 agrees at 8 bases. Losses at the gene ends were 0 bases for V and 2 bases for J; bases not matched to a gene: 4. The CDR3 length is 16 residues. Germline CDR1 SGDLS, CDR2 YYNGEE. The CDR3, as DNA: TGTGCCAGCAGCGTAGAGGGGCGGGAGGCCTACAATGAGCAGTTCTTC. Translation gives CASSVEGREAYNEQFF. The whole variable domain, remainder taken from reference TRBV9 and TRBJ2-1, is DSGVTQTPKHLITATGQRVTLRCSPRSGDLSVYWYQQSLDQGLQFLIQYYNGEERAKGNILERFSAQQFPDLHSELNLSSLELGDSALYFCASSVEGREAYNEQFFGPGTRLTVL.

This rearrangement joins TRBV24-1 to TRBJ2-1; D uncertain. Germline CDR1 reads KGHDR; CDR2 reads SFDVKD. Between the trimmed V and J ends, which lost 2 bases and 7 bases, there was a span of 8 bases. The CDR3 runs to 13 residues. CDR3 nucleotides: TGTGCCACCAGTGATTCCAGGTGGAATGAGCAGTTCTTC. As protein: CATSDSRWNEQFF.

The chain recombines TRBV5-5 with TRBJ2-7; no firm D call. CDR1 and CDR2 from the germline V gene are SGHKS and YYEKEE (reference sequence). The CDR3 consists of 17 residues. Trimming shortened V by 0 bases and J by 0 bases, and 16 bases separated the two germline ends. CDR3 in DNA: TGTGCCAGCAGCTTGGACTATAGCCGAGTTAGCTCCTACGAGCAGTACTTC. Amino acids: CASSLDYSRVSSYEQYF.

The gene calls are TRBV7-9 and TRBJ1-2; TRBD1 is a possible D gene (5 bases). The germline V gene has CDR1 SEHNR and CDR2 FQNEAQ (reference sequence). V dropped 1 base and J dropped 8 bases, with 14 bases sitting between them. The CDR3 is 14 residues long. The CDR3 here is CASSLGPRAFGYTF. The CDR3 DNA is TGTGCCAGCAGCTTAGGACCCAGGGCTTTCGGCTACACCTTC.

The chain joins TRBV10-3 to TRBJ2-6; no definite D call. V was pared by 4 bases and J by 0 bases, with 4 bases between. The V gene's germline CDR1 is ENHRY and CDR2 SYGVKD. CDR3 length equals 14 residues. As DNA, the CDR3 is TGTGCCATCAGTGCAGTCTCTGGGGCCAACGTCCTGACTTTC. Protein: CAISAVSGANVLTF.

The chain has TRBV14 and TRBJ2-3, with 14 bases identical to TRBD2. Per germline, CDR1 SGHDN and CDR2 FVKESK. The CDR3 is made up of 17 amino acids. V trimming: 4 bases; J trimming: 1 base; junction bases outside the gene matches: 4. The CDR3 DNA sequence: TGTGCCAGCAGCCCCCTGGGACTAGCGGGGGGCACAGATACGCAGTATTTT. This gives the protein CASSPLGLAGGTDTQYF.

V usage is TRBV28 and J usage is TRBJ1-6; maybe TRBD1 (6 bases). CDR3 size: 14 residues. CDR1 MDHEN and CDR2 SYDVKM come from the germline V gene. V was shortened by 3 bases and J by 10 bases, with 13 bases between the two germline ends. The CDR3 here is CASSLHRARSPLHF. CDR3 in DNA: TGTGCCAGCAGTTTGCACAGGGCTCGGTCACCCCTCCACTTT.

The rearrangement joins TRBV7-3 to TRBJ1-1; 8 nucleotides align to TRBD1. Germline lookup yields CDR1 SGHTA and CDR2 FQGTGA. The V segment lost 5 bases and the J segment 5 bases; nucleotides outside the gene matches: 7. This CDR3 contains 14 residues. CDR3 sequence (DNA): TGTGCCAGCAGCCTCGGACAGGGAGTTACTGAAGCTTTCTTT. Protein: CASSLGQGVTEAFF.

The chain couples TRBV19 to TRBJ1-1; TRBD1 agrees at 8 bases. Trimming cost V 6 bases and J 1 base; bases outside gene matches: 7. This CDR3 contains 15 residues. Germline V gene data show CDR1 as LNHDA and CDR2 as SQIVND (reference sequence). CDR3 sequence reads: CASRTDRGANTEAFF. CDR3 coding DNA: TGTGCCAGTAGAACTGACAGGGGCGCGAACACTGAAGCTTTCTTT.

The chain has TRBV6-6 and TRBJ1-4; 10 positions match TRBD1. V dropped 10 bases and J dropped 10; count of bases not matched to a gene: 12. In germline, CDR1 is MNHNY, CDR2 SVGAGI (reference sequence). The length of the CDR3 is 14 residues. The CDR3 reads CATLGGTGVAKLFF. In DNA form, the CDR3 reads TGTGCCACCCTGGGAGGGACAGGGGTTGCAAAACTGTTTTTT.

This clone was counted a single time. V usage is TRBV5-6 and J usage is TRBJ2-7, with 8 positions matching TRBD1. Germline V gene lookup returns CDR1 SGHDT and CDR2 YYEEEE. V lost 5 bases, J lost 2 bases, and 9 bases stayed unmatched. The CDR3 length is 15 residues. CDR3 sequence (DNA): TGTGCCAGCAGTTTGACAGGGGATCTCGCCTACGAGCAGTACTTC. This encodes CASSLTGDLAYEQYF.

The rearrangement links TRBV7-2 to TRBJ2-3; possible D gene TRBD1, 6 bases. The germline V gene encodes CDR1 SGHTA and CDR2 FQGNSA. The CDR3 sequence is 14 residues long. Trimming took 3 bases from V and 2 from J, leaving 9 bases between them. CDR3 loop: CASSFRGPTDTQYF. Written as DNA, the CDR3 is TGTGCCAGCAGCTTCAGGGGCCCCACAGATACGCAGTATTTT.

The chain carries TRBV3-1 (or the pseudogene TRBV3-2) and TRBJ1-6; 9 bases agree with TRBD1. This CDR3 has 14 amino acids. Germline lookup yields CDR1 LGHDT and CDR2 YNNKEL (reference sequence). The ends lost 9 bases at V and 5 bases at J; junction bases unmatched: 5. CDR3 in amino acids: CARGDREDNSPLHF. The DNA of the CDR3 is TGTGCCAGGGGGGACAGGGAGGATAATTCACCCCTCCACTTT.

The rearrangement joins TRBV21-1 to TRBJ2-2; no DNA check was done on the table's D call, TRBD2. TRBV21-1 is described as a pseudogene. The CDR3 runs 13 residues. Here the CDR3 DNA reads TGTGCCAGCAGTACCTACCGCACCGGGGAGCTGTTTTTT. Translating gives CASSTYRTGELFF.

CDR3 bases: TGCGCCAGCAGCTTAGCGGGGGGAGATACGCAGTATTTT. Protein: CASSLAGGDTQYF. V and J are TRBV5-1 and TRBJ2-3; the match to TRBD2 covers 9 bases. The CDR3 contains 13 residues. Germline V gives CDR1 SGHRS, CDR2 YFSETQ. Trimming removed 2 bases from V and 5 bases from J; junction bases left unmatched: 0.

V gene TRBV20-1 combines with J gene TRBJ2-5; TRBD2 matches at 8 bases. The CDR3 has 16 residues. Trimming removed 3 bases from V and 1 base from J; junction bases left unmatched: 10. Germline-derived CDR1 and CDR2 are DFQATT and SNEGSKA (reference sequence). CDR3 DNA: TGCAGTGCTAGTTCCAGCGGGGGTATCGCCCAAGAGACCCAGTACTTC. This translates into CSASSSGGIAQETQYF.